This entry lists 30 T cell receptor beta chains sequenced from one sample in a study of circulating tumor DNA in untreated peripheral T-cell lymphoma. Here immunoSEQ multiplex PCR was the method, and the copy in TCRdb shows in-frame clones only, minus some. The profile covers a few hundred clones, with 65% to 90% appearing a single time and approximately 6% taken by the ten largest. Source material: cell-free DNA from blood serum. The source is a human donor with peripheral T-cell lymphoma.

To note about this clone: One junction end does not reproduce the germline sequence, and a read error may be involved. J is TRBJ2-2 and V is TRBV7-8, with D perhaps matching TRBD2 (5 bases). The CDR3 runs 15 residues. CDR1 is SGHVS and CDR2 is FQNEAQ in the germline V gene. The CDR3 DNA reads TGTGCCAGCAGCTTAGGGGATCAGCGACACCGGGGAGCTGTTTTT. It translates to CASSLGDQRHRGAVF.

The V call is TRBV18, the J call TRBJ1-2; 7 bases are a match to TRBD1. This CDR3 is 13 amino acids long. V was pared by 6 bases and J by 7 bases, with 8 bases of the junction left unmatched. Per germline, CDR1 KGHSH and CDR2 LQKENI. Here the CDR3 reads CASSRGGGFGYTF. Here the CDR3 DNA reads TGTGCCAGCTCGCGAGGAGGGGGCTTTGGCTACACCTTC.

About this clone: Compared with germline, one end of the junction differs, possibly owing to a read error. CDR3: CASSSIGVRKTVF. The CDR3 region has the DNA TGTGCCAGCAGTTCGATAGGGGTAAGAAAAACTGTTTTT. This rearrangement joins TRBV6-5 to TRBJ1-4, with a possible D match to TRBD1 (5 bases). The CDR3 length is 13 residues. CDR1 is MNHEY and CDR2 is SVGAGI in the germline V gene.

J is TRBJ2-7 and V is TRBV6-5, with 7 bases fitting TRBD2. The CDR3 extends over 13 amino acids. V gave up 4 bases and J gave up 3 bases; unmatched junction bases: 3. CDR1 MNHEY and CDR2 SVGAGI come from the germline V gene. The CDR3 spells CASSSASGYEQYF. The CDR3 DNA is TGTGCCAGCAGTTCCGCTAGCGGCTACGAGCAGTACTTC.

This clone was detected once. J is TRBJ1-2 and V is TRBV5-8; D unresolved. The CDR3 loop spans 16 amino acids. CDR1 is SGHTS, CDR2 YDEGEE, per germline. V lost 3 bases and J 2 bases, leaving 17 bases between the germline ends. The CDR3 DNA reads TGTGCCAGCAGCTCCACCCGACCCCCTGGGAACTATGGCTACACCTTC. Translated, it gives CASSSTRPPGNYGYTF. Full variable domain (remainder filled in from reference TRBV5-8 and TRBJ1-2): EAGVTQSPTHLIKTRGQQATLRCSPISGHTSVYWYQQALGLGLQFLLWYDEGEERNRGNFPPRFSGRQFPNYSSELNVNALELEDSALYLCASSSTRPPGNYGYTFGSGTRLTVV.

This chain uses TRBV28 with TRBJ2-2; D is possibly TRBD2 (5 bases). This CDR3 contains 12 residues. V was pared by 7 bases and J by 6 bases, with 9 bases between. Germline CDR1 is MDHEN and CDR2 is SYDVKM. Here the CDR3 DNA reads TGTGCCAGCACAGGAGGTCCCGGGGAGCTGTTTTTT. Translating gives CASTGGPGELFF. The whole variable domain, filled in from reference TRBV28 and TRBJ2-2, reads DVKVTQSSRYLVKRTGEKVFLECVQDMDHENMFWYRQDPGLGLRLIYFSYDVKMKEKGDIPEGYSVSREKKERFSLILESASTNQTSMYLCASTGGPGELFFGEGSRLTVL.

The chain carries TRBV5-1 and TRBJ1-1; perhaps TRBD1 as D (5 bases). This CDR3 comprises 14 residues. In germline, CDR1 is SGHRS, CDR2 YFSETQ. Trimming took off 0 bases at V and 6 bases at J, with 12 bases between the two ends. The chain's CDR3 is CASSLAGQISEAFF. The CDR3 DNA reads as TGCGCCAGCAGCTTGGCCGGACAAATTTCTGAAGCTTTCTTT.

This rearrangement joins TRBV6-5 to TRBJ2-7; 8 bases are a match to TRBD1. Germline V gene data show CDR1 as MNHEY and CDR2 as SVGAGI. V trimming: 5 bases; J trimming: 0 bases; junction bases outside the gene matches: 6. This CDR3 region has 15 residues. CDR3: CASSKPGQVSYEQYF. DNA for the CDR3: TGTGCCAGCAGTAAACCGGGACAGGTCTCCTACGAGCAGTACTTC.

The V and J genes are TRBV27 and TRBJ1-2, with D hard to call. CDR1 and CDR2 (germline): MNHEY, SMNVEV (reference sequence). This CDR3 spans 14 amino acids. V lost 2 bases, J lost 1 base, and 8 bases lay in between. This CDR3 is CASSLKGVNYGYTF. For the CDR3, the DNA is TGTGCCAGCAGTTTAAAGGGAGTTAACTATGGCTACACCTTC.

This clone has just a few counts. The chain combines TRBV7-3 with TRBJ1-2; D gene uncertain. The germline V gene has CDR1 SGHTA and CDR2 FQGTGA. This CDR3 is 14 amino acids long. V was shortened by 4 bases and J by 5 bases, with 14 bases between the two germline ends. This CDR3 is CASSSPGQEYGYTF. DNA of the CDR3: TGTGCCAGCAGCTCCCCCGGGCAGGAGTATGGCTACACCTTC.

V and J are TRBV28 and TRBJ1-2; the D gene is possibly TRBD1 (5 bases). V dropped 10 bases and J dropped 6 bases, with 15 bases sitting between them. The CDR3 extends over 12 amino acids. Germline loops: CDR1 MDHEN, CDR2 SYDVKM. CDR3 DNA: TGTGCCACCGCGGGGGAGGGCGATGGCTACACCTTC. As protein: CATAGEGDGYTF.

This clone was detected a few times. The chain joins TRBV2 to TRBJ2-7, with D maybe TRBD2 (5 bases). From germline, CDR1 is SNHLY and CDR2 FYNNEI. Trimming took 6 bases from V and 4 from J, leaving 10 bases between them. There are 12 residues in the CDR3. In DNA, the CDR3 is TGTGCCAGCAGCTGGACTCCATACGAGCAGTACTTC. It specifies CASSWTPYEQYF.

Here the CDR3 reads CASSHGSELGAYNEQFF. DNA of the CDR3: TGTGCCAGCAGCCACGGGTCGGAGCTCGGGGCCTACAATGAGCAGTTCTTC. The rearrangement links TRBV13 to TRBJ2-1; weak D call: TRBD2 (5 bases). CDR3 length: 17 residues. The V end lost 5 bases, the J end lost 2 bases, and 19 bases lay between the germline ends. Germline CDR1 reads PRHDT; CDR2 reads FYEKMQ (reference sequence).

This rearrangement joins TRBV19 to TRBJ1-1; D possibly corresponds to TRBD1 (5 bases). The CDR3 is 13 amino acids. The V end lost 5 bases, the J end lost 1 base, and 8 bases lay between the germline ends. Germline CDR1 LNHDA, CDR2 SQIVND (reference sequence). CDR3 in DNA: TGTGCCAGTAGTGAGGGGCCGAACACTGAAGCTTTCTTT. It translates to CASSEGPNTEAFF.

This clone was counted a single time. This chain uses TRBV30 with TRBJ2-2, with 12 bases identical to TRBD2. Germline-derived CDR1 and CDR2 are GTSNPN and SVGIG (reference sequence). V was pared by 2 bases and J by 4 bases, with 2 bases of the junction left unmatched. The CDR3 length is 15 residues. CDR3 residues: CAWSWGLAGTGELFF. The DNA for the CDR3 is TGTGCCTGGAGTTGGGGACTAGCGGGCACCGGGGAGCTGTTTTTT.

This rearrangement joins TRBV7-9 to TRBJ2-5; possibly TRBD2 for D (5 bases). Per the germline V gene, CDR1 is SEHNR and CDR2 is FQNEAQ (reference sequence). V gave up 1 base and J gave up 1 base, with 13 bases separating them. The CDR3 is made up of 16 amino acids. The CDR3 protein is CASSLVRAGLQETQYF. CDR3 bases: TGTGCCAGCAGCTTAGTAAGGGCGGGCCTCCAAGAGACCCAGTACTTC.

The chain joins TRBV5-1 to TRBJ1-1; D perhaps matches TRBD1 (5 bases). CDR3 length: 16 amino acids. Germline V CDR1 and CDR2: SGHRS, YFSETQ. V lost 0 bases and J 1 base, leaving 13 bases between the germline ends. CDR3 region: CASSLGGGLRNTEAFF. CDR3 nucleotide sequence: TGCGCCAGCAGCTTGGGTGGGGGACTTCGGAACACTGAAGCTTTCTTT.

The chain couples TRBV11-3 to TRBJ1-4; D is unclear. The CDR3 runs 17 residues. CDR1 SGHNT and CDR2 YENEEA come from the germline V gene. V lost 1 base and J 0 bases, leaving 12 bases between the germline ends. In DNA form, the CDR3 reads TGTGCCAGCAGCTTAGCTAGCGATTGGGCAACTAATGAAAAACTGTTTTTT. Amino acid sequence: CASSLASDWATNEKLFF.

This rearrangement joins TRBV19 to TRBJ2-2; the D call may be TRBD1 or TRBD2 (6 bases each). V dropped 5 bases and J dropped 5 bases, with 18 bases sitting between them. The germline gives CDR1 LNHDA, CDR2 SQIVND (reference sequence). The CDR3 is 16 residues long. CDR3 coding DNA: TGTGCCAGTAGTGTTCTGGGGGGCCCGGGGACCGGGGAGCTGTTTTTT. It specifies CASSVLGGPGTGELFF.

The chain recombines TRBV9 with TRBJ2-6; no reliable D call. The CDR3 contains 13 residues. Germline CDR1 reads SGDLS; CDR2 reads YYNGEE. Trimming left V 2 bases short and J 0 bases short, with 0 bases between. In DNA form, the CDR3 reads TGTGCCAGCAGCGTCTCTGGGGCCAACGTCCTGACTTTC. Translating it yields CASSVSGANVLTF.

The rearrangement links TRBV9 to TRBJ2-1; D is perhaps TRBD1 (5 bases). Trimming stripped 3 bases from V and 2 bases from J, with 12 bases between. The CDR3 extends over 15 amino acids. Germline-derived CDR1 and CDR2 are SGDLS and YYNGEE. For the CDR3, the DNA is TGTGCCAGCAGCGCTGACGGACATACCTACAATGAGCAGTTCTTC. The encoded protein is CASSADGHTYNEQFF. Supplemented by reference TRBV9 and TRBJ2-1, the full variable domain reads DSGVTQTPKHLITATGQRVTLRCSPRSGDLSVYWYQQSLDQGLQFLIQYYNGEERAKGNILERFSAQQFPDLHSELNLSSLELGDSALYFCASSADGHTYNEQFFGPGTRLTVL.

J is TRBJ1-6 and V is TRBV2; 9 positions match TRBD1. The CDR3 runs 15 residues. The germline V gene encodes CDR1 SNHLY and CDR2 FYNNEI. V lost 6 bases to trimming and J lost 10 bases; unmatched junction nucleotides: 10. CDR3 nucleotide sequence: TGTGCCAGCAGGACACTCACAGGGGGCAGCTCACCCCTCCACTTT. Translated, it gives CASRTLTGGSSPLHF.

This chain links TRBV7-2 with TRBJ1-2, with D possibly TRBD1 on 5 matching bases. The CDR3 has 12 amino acids. Between the trimmed V and J ends, which lost 5 bases and 4 bases, there was a span of 8 bases. Looked up from germline, CDR1 is SGHTA and CDR2 is FQGNSA. The CDR3 loop is CASSPQAYGYTF. For the CDR3, the DNA is TGTGCCAGCAGCCCACAGGCCTATGGCTACACCTTC.

The gene calls are TRBV5-4 and TRBJ2-1; 10 positions agree with TRBD2. After removal of 3 bases from V and 7 bases from J, the junction contained 7 bases not matched to a gene. The CDR3 is 15 residues long. Germline values: CDR1 SGHNT, CDR2 YYREEE (reference sequence). CDR3 DNA: TGTGCCAGCAGCTCCCGGCTAGCGGGGGAGAATGAGCAGTTCTTC. This sequence encodes CASSSRLAGENEQFF.

This chain uses TRBV6-4 with TRBJ1-2, with D tentatively TRBD1 (6 bases). Trimming cost V 0 bases and J 6 bases, with 8 bases left between them. The CDR3 consists of 13 residues. CDR1 and CDR2 (germline): MRHNA, SNTAGT. CDR3 coding DNA: TGTGCCAGCAGTGACTCGGACAGCGATGGCTACACCTTC. Translated, it gives CASSDSDSDGYTF.

The chain uses TRBV28 and TRBJ1-2; 7 positions agree with TRBD1. Germline CDR1 MDHEN, CDR2 SYDVKM. After removal of 6 bases from V and 8 bases from J, the junction contained 12 bases not matched to a gene. This CDR3 has 14 residues. As DNA, the CDR3 is TGTGCCAGCAGGCCCACAGGGGCAGCCTACGGCTACACCTTC. Amino acid sequence: CASRPTGAAYGYTF.

The chain combines TRBV5-8 with TRBJ2-5; 7 nucleotides line up with TRBD2. The V gene end was trimmed by 5 bases and the J gene end by 5 bases; junction bases not matched to a gene: 15. CDR3 size: 16 residues. The germline CDR1 and CDR2 sequences are SGHTS and YDEGEE. Here the CDR3 DNA reads TGTGCCAGCAGTTTTGGATACGGGGGGTCGAGGGAGACCCAGTACTTC. Residues: CASSFGYGGSRETQYF.

This clone has just a few counts. The V and J genes are TRBV4-1 and TRBJ2-3; 10 nucleotides line up with TRBD1. CDR1 MGHRA and CDR2 YSYEKL come from the germline V gene. The CDR3 length is 17 residues. With 4 bases clipped from V and 1 base from J, the junction kept 8 bases outside the gene matches. The CDR3 loop is CASSPGQGRRGTDTQYF. The CDR3 DNA reads TGCGCCAGCAGCCCGGGACAGGGGAGAAGGGGCACAGATACGCAGTATTTT.

V and J are TRBV5-1 and TRBJ2-2; 8 bases line up with TRBD2. CDR1 and CDR2 from the germline V gene are SGHRS and YFSETQ. V shed 6 bases, J shed 5 bases, and the junction held 9 bases outside the gene matches. The length of the CDR3 is 15 residues. The CDR3 region is CASKSSGGPTGELFF. In nucleotides, the CDR3 is TGCGCCAGCAAATCGTCGGGGGGGCCTACCGGGGAGCTGTTTTTT.

The rearrangement links TRBV27 to TRBJ2-3; no definite D call. The CDR3 has 14 residues. Trimming removed 6 bases at V and 4 bases at J, with 14 bases between. Germline assignment: CDR1 MNHEY and CDR2 SMNVEV (reference sequence). The CDR3 is CASRPVDFADTQYF. The DNA for the CDR3 is TGTGCCAGCAGACCCGTCGACTTCGCAGATACGCAGTATTTT.